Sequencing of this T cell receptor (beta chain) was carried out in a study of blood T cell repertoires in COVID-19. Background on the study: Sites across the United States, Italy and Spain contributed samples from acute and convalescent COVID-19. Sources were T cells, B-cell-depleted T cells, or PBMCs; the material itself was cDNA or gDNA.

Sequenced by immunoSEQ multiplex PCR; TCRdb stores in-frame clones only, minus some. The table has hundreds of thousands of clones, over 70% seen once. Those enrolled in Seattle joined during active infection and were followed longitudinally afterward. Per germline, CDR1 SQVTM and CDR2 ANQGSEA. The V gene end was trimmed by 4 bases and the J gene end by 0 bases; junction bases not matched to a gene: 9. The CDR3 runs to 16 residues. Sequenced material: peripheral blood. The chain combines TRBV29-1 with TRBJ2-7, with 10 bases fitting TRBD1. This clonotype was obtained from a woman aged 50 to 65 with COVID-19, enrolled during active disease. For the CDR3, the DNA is TGCAGCGTTGTGGGAGGGGGACAGGGGAACTCCTACGAGCAGTACTTC. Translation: CSVVGGGQGNSYEQYF.